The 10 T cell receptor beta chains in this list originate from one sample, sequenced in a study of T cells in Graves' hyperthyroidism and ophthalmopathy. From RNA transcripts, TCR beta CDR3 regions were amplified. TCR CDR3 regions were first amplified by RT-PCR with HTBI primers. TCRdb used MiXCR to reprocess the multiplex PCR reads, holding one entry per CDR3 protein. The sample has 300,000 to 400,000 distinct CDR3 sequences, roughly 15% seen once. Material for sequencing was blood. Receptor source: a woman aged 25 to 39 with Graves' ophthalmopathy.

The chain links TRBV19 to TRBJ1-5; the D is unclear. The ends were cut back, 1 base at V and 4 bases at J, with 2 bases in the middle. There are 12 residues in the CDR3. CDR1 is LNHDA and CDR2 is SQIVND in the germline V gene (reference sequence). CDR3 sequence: CASSIVNQPQHF. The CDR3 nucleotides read TGTGCCAGTAGTATAGTAAATCAGCCCCAGCATTTT.

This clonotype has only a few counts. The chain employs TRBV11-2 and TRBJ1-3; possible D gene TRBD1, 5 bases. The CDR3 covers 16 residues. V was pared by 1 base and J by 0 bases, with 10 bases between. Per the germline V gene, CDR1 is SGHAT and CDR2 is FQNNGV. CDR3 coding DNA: TGTGCCAGCAGCTTAGCGGGGGGGATCTCTGGAAACACCATATATTTT. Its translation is CASSLAGGISGNTIYF.

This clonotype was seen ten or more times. The CDR3 region has the DNA TGTGCCAGCAGTTTATGGGGCCAGGGGTCTGAAGCTTTCTTT. Protein product: CASSLWGQGSEAFF. The chain uses TRBV27 and TRBJ1-1, with D tentatively TRBD1 (6 bases). The CDR3 spans 14 residues. V was cut by 1 base and J by 6 bases, with 12 bases left in between. Germline V gene lookup returns CDR1 MNHEY and CDR2 SMNVEV (reference sequence).

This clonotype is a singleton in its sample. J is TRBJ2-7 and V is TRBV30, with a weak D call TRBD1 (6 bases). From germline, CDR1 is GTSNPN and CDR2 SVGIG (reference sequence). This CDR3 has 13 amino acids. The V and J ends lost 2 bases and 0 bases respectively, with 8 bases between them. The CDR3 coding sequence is TGTGCCTGGAGTAGGGACAACTCCTACGAGCAGTACTTC. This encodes CAWSRDNSYEQYF. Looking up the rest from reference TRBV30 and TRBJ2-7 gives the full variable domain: SQTIHQWPATLVQPVGSPLSLECTVEGTSNPNLYWYRQAAGRGLQLLFYSVGIGQISSEVPQNLSASRPQDRQFILSSKKLLLSDSGFYLCAWSRDNSYEQYFGPGTRLTVT.

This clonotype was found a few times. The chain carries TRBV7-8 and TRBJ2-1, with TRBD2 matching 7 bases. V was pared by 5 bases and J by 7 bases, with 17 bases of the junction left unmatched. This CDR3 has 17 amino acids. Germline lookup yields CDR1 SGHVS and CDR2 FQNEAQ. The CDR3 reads CASSELFMGGGRNEQFF. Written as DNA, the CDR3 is TGTGCCAGCAGCGAACTATTCATGGGGGGGGGAAGGAATGAGCAGTTCTTC.

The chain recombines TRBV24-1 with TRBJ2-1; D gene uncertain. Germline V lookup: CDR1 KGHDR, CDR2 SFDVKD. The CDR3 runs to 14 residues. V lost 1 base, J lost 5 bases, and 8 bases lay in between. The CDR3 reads CATSDFPRNNEQFF. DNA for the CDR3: TGTGCCACCAGTGATTTTCCCCGGAACAATGAGCAGTTCTTC.

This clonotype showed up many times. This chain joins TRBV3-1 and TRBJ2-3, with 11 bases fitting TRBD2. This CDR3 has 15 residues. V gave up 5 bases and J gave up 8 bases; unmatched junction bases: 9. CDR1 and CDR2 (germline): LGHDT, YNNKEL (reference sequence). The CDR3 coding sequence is TGTGCCAGCAGCGGGGGACTAGCGGTATACGGTACGCAGTATTTT. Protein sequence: CASSGGLAVYGTQYF.

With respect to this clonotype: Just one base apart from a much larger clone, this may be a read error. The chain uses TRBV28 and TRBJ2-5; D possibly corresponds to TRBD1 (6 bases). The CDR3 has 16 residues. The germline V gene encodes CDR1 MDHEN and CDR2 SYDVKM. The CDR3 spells CAGSLSSRGSQETQYF. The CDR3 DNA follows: TGTGCCGGCAGTTTAAGTTCCAGGGGATCACAAGAGACCCAGTACTTC.

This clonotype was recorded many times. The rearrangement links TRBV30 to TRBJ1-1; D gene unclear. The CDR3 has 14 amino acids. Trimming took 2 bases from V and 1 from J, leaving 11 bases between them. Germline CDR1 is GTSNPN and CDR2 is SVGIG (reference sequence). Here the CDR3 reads CAWSPHAPNTEAFF. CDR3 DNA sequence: TGTGCCTGGAGTCCTCATGCCCCGAACACTGAAGCTTTCTTT.

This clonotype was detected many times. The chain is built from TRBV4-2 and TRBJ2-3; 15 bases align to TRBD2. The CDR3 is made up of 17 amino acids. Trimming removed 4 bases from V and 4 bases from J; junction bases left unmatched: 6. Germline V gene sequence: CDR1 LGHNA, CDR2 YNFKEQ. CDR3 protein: CASSPWTSGGESDTQYF. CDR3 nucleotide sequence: TGTGCCAGCAGCCCGTGGACTAGCGGGGGGGAATCAGATACGCAGTATTTT.